The TCR beta chain described here comes from a study of blood T cell repertoires in COVID-19. Study information: Acute-phase and convalescent COVID-19 samples originated in the United States, Italy and Spain. Sources were T cells, B-cell-depleted T cells, or PBMCs; the material itself was cDNA or gDNA.

Seattle enrolled patients during active infection and tracked them longitudinally. This clone was seen a few times. After removal of 4 bases from V and 2 bases from J, the junction contained 9 bases not matched to a gene. The CDR3 has 16 amino acids. CDR1 SGHDT and CDR2 YYEEEE come from the germline V gene. Authors' processing steps: Quantification of nucleated cells was approximated via reference gene primer amplification. TCRdb keeps only in-frame clones here, not all; method: immunoSEQ multiplex PCR. V and J calls and clone size are as listed in that table; D and trimming were resolved from the DNA. The table has some 210,000 clones, approximately 90% seen once; the top ten hold more than 0.7%.

The chain has TRBV5-6 and TRBJ2-4, with 7 positions matching TRBD1. Sequenced material: peripheral blood. This clonotype originated in a man aged 55 to 70 with COVID-19, enrolled during active disease. In DNA form, the CDR3 reads TGTGCCAGCAGCCCGCCGGGACAGAAATCCAAAAACATTCAGTACTTC. Its protein is CASSPPGQKSKNIQYF.